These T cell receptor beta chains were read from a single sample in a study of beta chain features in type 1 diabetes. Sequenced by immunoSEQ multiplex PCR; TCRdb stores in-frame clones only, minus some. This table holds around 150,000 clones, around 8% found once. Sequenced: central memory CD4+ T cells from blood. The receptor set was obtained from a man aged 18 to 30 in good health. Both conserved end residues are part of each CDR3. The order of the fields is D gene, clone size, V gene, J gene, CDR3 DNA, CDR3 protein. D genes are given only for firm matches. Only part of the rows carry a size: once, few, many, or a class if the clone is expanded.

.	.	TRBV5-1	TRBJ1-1	TGCGCCAGCAGCTACGGAGTAACGAACACTGAAGCTTTCTTT	CASSYGVTNTEAFF
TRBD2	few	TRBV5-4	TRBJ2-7	TGTGCCAGCAGCCAAGAAGAGACTAGCGCCTACGAGCAGTACTTC	CASSQEETSAYEQYF
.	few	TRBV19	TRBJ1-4	TGTGCCAGTTCGACAGCCGCGGCGGAAAAACTGTTTTTT	CASSTAAAEKLFF
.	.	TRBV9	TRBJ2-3	TGTGCCAGCAGCCCATCCGATGGATTAGGGGTGACGCAGTATTTT	CASSPSDGLGVTQYF
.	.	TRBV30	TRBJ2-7	TGTGCGAGTGGAGGGGCATCGGGCGAGCAGTACTTC	CASGGASGEQYF
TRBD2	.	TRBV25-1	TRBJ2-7	TGTGCCAGCAGGCCATGGGAGGGCGAGCAGTACTTC	CASRPWEGEQYF
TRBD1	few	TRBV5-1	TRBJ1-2	TGCGCCAGCAGCTTCTTTGAGACAGGGGAGGGGTATGGCTACACCTTC	CASSFFETGEGYGYTF
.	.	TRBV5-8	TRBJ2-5	TGTGCCAGCAGCCGGACGGGACTCCGGCAAGAGACCCAGTACTTC	CASSRTGLRQETQYF
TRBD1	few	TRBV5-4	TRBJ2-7	TGTGCCAGCAGCCGCCCGACAGGGATAACCTACGAGCAGTACTTC	CASSRPTGITYEQYF
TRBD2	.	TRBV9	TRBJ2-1	TGTGCCAGCACCCAAGCGGGAGCGGGGAATGAGCAGTTCTTC	CASTQAGAGNEQFF
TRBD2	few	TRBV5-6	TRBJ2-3	TGTGCCAGCAGCTTGTTAGCGGGGGGCGCCACAGATACGCAGTATTTT	CASSLLAGGATDTQYF
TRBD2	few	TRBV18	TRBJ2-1	TGTGCCAGCTCATCCGGGACTAGCGGGAGCTCCTACAATGAGCAGTTCTTC	CASSSGTSGSSYNEQFF